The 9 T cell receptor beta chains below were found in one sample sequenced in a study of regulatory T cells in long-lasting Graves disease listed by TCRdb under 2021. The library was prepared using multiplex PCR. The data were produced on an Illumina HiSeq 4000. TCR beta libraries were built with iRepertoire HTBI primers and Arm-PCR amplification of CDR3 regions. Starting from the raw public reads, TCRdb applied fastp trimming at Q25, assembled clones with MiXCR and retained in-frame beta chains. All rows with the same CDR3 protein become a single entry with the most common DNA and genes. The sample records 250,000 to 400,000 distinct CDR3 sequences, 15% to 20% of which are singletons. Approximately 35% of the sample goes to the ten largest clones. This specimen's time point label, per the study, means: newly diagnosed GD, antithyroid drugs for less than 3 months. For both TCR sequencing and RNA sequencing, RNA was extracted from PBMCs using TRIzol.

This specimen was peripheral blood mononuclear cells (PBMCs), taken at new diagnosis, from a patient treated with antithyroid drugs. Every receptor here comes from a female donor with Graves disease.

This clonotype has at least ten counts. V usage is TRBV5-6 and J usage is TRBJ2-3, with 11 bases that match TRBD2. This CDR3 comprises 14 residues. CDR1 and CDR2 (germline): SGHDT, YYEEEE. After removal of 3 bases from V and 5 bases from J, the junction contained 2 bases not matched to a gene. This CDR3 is CASSYGLAGDTQYF. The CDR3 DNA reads TGTGCCAGCAGCTACGGACTAGCGGGAGATACGCAGTATTTT.

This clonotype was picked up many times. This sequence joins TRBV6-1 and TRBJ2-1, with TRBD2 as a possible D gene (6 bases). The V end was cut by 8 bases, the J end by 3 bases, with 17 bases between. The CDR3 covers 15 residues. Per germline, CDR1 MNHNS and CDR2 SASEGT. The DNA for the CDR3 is TGTGCCAGCGGACCACCTCTAGCGCTCTACAATGAGCAGTTCTTC. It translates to CASGPPLALYNEQFF.

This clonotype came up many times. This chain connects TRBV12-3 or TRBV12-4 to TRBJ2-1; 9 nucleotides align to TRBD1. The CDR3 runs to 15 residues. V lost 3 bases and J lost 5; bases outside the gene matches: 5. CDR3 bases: TGTGCCAGCAGTTTTACAGGGGGCGCGGACAATGAGCAGTTCTTC. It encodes CASSFTGGADNEQFF.

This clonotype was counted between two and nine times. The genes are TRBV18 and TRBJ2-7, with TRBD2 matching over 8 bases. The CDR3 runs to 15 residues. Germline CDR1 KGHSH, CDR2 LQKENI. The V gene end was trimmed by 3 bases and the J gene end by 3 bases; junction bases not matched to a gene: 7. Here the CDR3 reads CASSPSGRGYYEQYF. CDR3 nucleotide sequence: TGTGCCAGCTCACCTTCCGGGAGGGGGTACTACGAGCAGTACTTC.

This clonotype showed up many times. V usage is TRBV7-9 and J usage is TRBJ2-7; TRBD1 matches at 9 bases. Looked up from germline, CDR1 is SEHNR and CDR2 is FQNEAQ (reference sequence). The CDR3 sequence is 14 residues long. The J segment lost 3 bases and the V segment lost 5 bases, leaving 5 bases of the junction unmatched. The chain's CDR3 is CASSEQGARYEQYF. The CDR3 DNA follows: TGTGCCAGCAGCGAACAGGGGGCGCGCTACGAGCAGTACTTC.

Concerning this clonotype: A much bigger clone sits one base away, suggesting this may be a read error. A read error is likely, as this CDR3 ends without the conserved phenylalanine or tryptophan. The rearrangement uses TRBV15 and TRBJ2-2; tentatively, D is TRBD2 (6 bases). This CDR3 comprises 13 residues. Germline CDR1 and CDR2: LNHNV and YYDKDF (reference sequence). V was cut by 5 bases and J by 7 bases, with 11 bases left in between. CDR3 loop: CATSPGVVGELFL. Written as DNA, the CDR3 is TGTGCCACCAGCCCGGGAGTCGTCGGGGAGCTGTTTCTT.

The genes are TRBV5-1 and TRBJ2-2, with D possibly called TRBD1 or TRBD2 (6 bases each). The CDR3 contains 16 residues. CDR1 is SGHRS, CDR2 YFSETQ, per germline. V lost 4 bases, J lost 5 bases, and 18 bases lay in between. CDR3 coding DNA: TGCGCCAGCAGCCCGTCGGGGGCGCCGACGACCGGGGAGCTGTTTTTT. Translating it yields CASSPSGAPTTGELFF.

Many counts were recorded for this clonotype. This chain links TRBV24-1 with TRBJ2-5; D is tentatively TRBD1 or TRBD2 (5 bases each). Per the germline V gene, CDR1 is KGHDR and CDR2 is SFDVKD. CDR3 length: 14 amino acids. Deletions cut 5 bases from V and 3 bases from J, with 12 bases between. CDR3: CATSGRAGEETQYF. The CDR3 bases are TGTGCCACCAGTGGCAGGGCGGGTGAAGAGACCCAGTACTTC.

CDR3 DNA: TGCAGTGCTACCCGACTAGCGGGAGAATGGGATACGCAGTATTTT. Its protein is CSATRLAGEWDTQYF. V and J are TRBV20-1 and TRBJ2-3; 12 nucleotides match TRBD2. The germline V gene has CDR1 DFQATT and CDR2 SNEGSKA (reference sequence). This CDR3 spans 15 amino acids. V lost 4 bases, J lost 6 bases, and 8 bases stayed unmatched.